Shown below are 14 T cell receptor beta chains from a single sample sequenced in a study of T cell responses to AZD1222 COVID-19 vaccine. TCRdb's table, derived via immunoSEQ multiplex PCR, lists solely in-frame clones and lacks some. In the table there are around 66,000 clones, 88% of which are singletons. The sample was peripheral blood, taken 28 days after the second dose of the MenACWY control vaccine. The receptors shown here come from an adult who received the MenACWY meningococcal vaccine as a control.

CDR3 in amino acids: CASSSSMNNGVANGYTF. In DNA, the CDR3 is TGTGCCAGCAGTTCGAGCATGAACAATGGGGTAGCGAACGGCTACACCTTC. The V gene is TRBV27, the J gene TRBJ1-2; D remains unclear. The V end was cut by 4 bases, the J end by 8 bases, with 26 bases between. Germline-derived CDR1 and CDR2 are MNHEY and SMNVEV (reference sequence). The CDR3 loop spans 17 amino acids.

The chain combines TRBV19 with TRBJ2-5; perhaps TRBD2 as D (5 bases). The CDR3 spans 14 residues. The germline CDR1 and CDR2 sequences are LNHDA and SQIVND (reference sequence). V was clipped by 0 bases and J by 4 bases, with 9 bases between them. The CDR3 DNA follows: TGTGCCAGTAGTATAGACGCGACTACAGAGACCCAGTACTTC. This sequence encodes CASSIDATTETQYF.

CDR3 residues: CASSLVPISNQPQHF. The CDR3 DNA follows: TGTGCCAGCAGCTTAGTCCCCATTAGCAATCAGCCCCAGCATTTT. V usage is TRBV7-2 and J usage is TRBJ1-5; no definite D call. The CDR3 length is 15 residues. Germline CDR1 and CDR2: SGHTA and FQGNSA. Trimming removed 1 base from V and 0 bases from J, with 7 bases in between. The full variable domain, completed using reference TRBV7-2 and TRBJ1-5, is GAGVSQSPSNKVTEKGKDVELRCDPISGHTALYWYRQSLGQGLEFLIYFQGNSAPDKSGLPSDRFSAERTGGSVSTLTIQRTQQEDSAVYLCASSLVPISNQPQHFGDGTRLSIL.

The rearrangement links TRBV6-5 to TRBJ2-5; TRBD2 matches 11 bases. Germline values: CDR1 MNHEY, CDR2 SVGAGI. CDR3 length: 15 residues. With 6 bases clipped from V and 5 bases from J, the junction kept 8 bases outside the gene matches. The CDR3 DNA follows: TGTGCCAGCAGGACGACTAGCGGGGTGGGGGAGACCCAGTACTTC. Translation gives CASRTTSGVGETQYF.

V gene TRBV6-2 or TRBV6-3 combines with J gene TRBJ1-2; 12 bases are a match to TRBD1. CDR1 is MNHEY, CDR2 SVGEGT, per germline. V trimming: 6 bases; J trimming: 7 bases; junction bases outside the gene matches: 3. The CDR3 loop spans 13 amino acids. The CDR3 loop reads CASSLGQGAGYTF. CDR3 nucleotide sequence: TGTGCCAGCAGCCTGGGACAGGGGGCTGGCTACACCTTC.

This chain uses TRBV7-3 with TRBJ1-1; possibly TRBD1 for D (5 bases). Trimming removed 3 bases from V and 1 base from J, with 6 bases in between. CDR1 is SGHTA and CDR2 is FQGTGA in the germline V gene. This CDR3 region has 13 residues. In DNA form, the CDR3 reads TGTGCCAGCAGCTTTGGGGCGAACACTGAAGCTTTCTTT. Amino acid sequence: CASSFGANTEAFF. The full variable domain, its missing parts supplied by reference TRBV7-3 and TRBJ1-1, is GAGVSQTPSNKVTEKGKYVELRCDPISGHTALYWYRQSLGQGPEFLIYFQGTGAADDSGLPNDRFFAVRPEGSVSTLKIQRTERGDSAVYLCASSFGANTEAFFGQGTRLTVV.

There are a few counts of this clone. The chain links TRBV2 to TRBJ2-5, with D uncertain. CDR1 SNHLY and CDR2 FYNNEI come from the germline V gene. The ends were cut back, 8 bases at V and 3 bases at J, with 10 bases in the middle. CDR3 length: 12 residues. CDR3 sequence: CASERREETQYF. DNA for the CDR3: TGTGCCAGCGAGAGACGCGAAGAGACCCAGTACTTC. Complete variable domain (other parts from reference TRBV2 and TRBJ2-5): EPEVTQTPSHQVTQMGQEVILRCVPISNHLYFYWYRQILGQKVEFLVSFYNNEISEKSEIFDDQFSVERPDGSNFTLKIRSTKLEDSAMYFCASERREETQYFGPGTRLLVL.

This clone was counted only a few times. V gene TRBV11-2 combines with J gene TRBJ2-5, with TRBD2 as a possible D gene (7 bases). Germline V gives CDR1 SGHAT, CDR2 FQNNGV. The CDR3 consists of 18 residues. The V end was cut by 5 bases, the J end by 0 bases, with 22 bases between. CDR3 in amino acids: CASSLRGVGGFNQETQYF. The CDR3 DNA reads as TGTGCCAGCAGCCTCCGGGGGGTAGGGGGTTTTAACCAAGAGACCCAGTACTTC.

The chain employs TRBV7-8 and TRBJ2-5; D remains unclear. V lost 0 bases to trimming and J lost 1 base, with 3 bases between them. The CDR3 totals 13 residues. Germline CDR1 is SGHVS and CDR2 is FQNEAQ. CDR3 loop: CASSLATQETQYF. As DNA, the CDR3 is TGTGCCAGCAGCTTAGCGACCCAAGAGACCCAGTACTTC. Full variable domain (missing parts from reference TRBV7-8 and TRBJ2-5): GAGVSQSPRYKVAKRGQDVALRCDPISGHVSLFWYQQALGQGPEFLTYFQNEAQLDKSGLPSDRFFAERPEGSVSTLKIQRTQQEDSAVYLCASSLATQETQYFGPGTRLLVL.

V usage is TRBV19 and J usage is TRBJ1-1, with 8 bases matching TRBD1. The V and J ends lost 1 base and 5 bases, in that order; junction bases with no gene match: 6. Germline V lookup: CDR1 LNHDA, CDR2 SQIVND (reference sequence). The CDR3 covers 15 residues. The CDR3 DNA follows: TGTGCCAGTAGTATAGGCCCAGGGGGCTTTACTGAAGCTTTCTTT. Translating gives CASSIGPGGFTEAFF. Using reference TRBV19 and TRBJ1-1 for the parts outside the CDR3, the full variable domain is DGGITQSPKYLFRKEGQNVTLSCEQNLNHDAMYWYRQDPGQGLRLIYYSQIVNDFQKGDIAEGYSVSREKKESFPLTVTSAQKNPTAFYLCASSIGPGGFTEAFFGQGTRLTVV.

The chain is built from TRBV20-1 and TRBJ2-7; 8 nucleotides match TRBD1. There are 15 residues in the CDR3. Trimming at V came to 3 bases and at J to 3 bases, leaving 10 bases not matched to a gene. The germline gives CDR1 DFQATT, CDR2 SNEGSKA (reference sequence). CDR3 sequence (DNA): TGCAGTGCTAGTTTCACCGGGACAGGCGGCTACGAGCAGTACTTC. Residues: CSASFTGTGGYEQYF.

The chain couples TRBV6-5 to TRBJ1-2; D gene ambiguous. The CDR3 covers 15 residues. V gave up 5 bases and J gave up 8 bases, with 21 bases separating them. Germline V gives CDR1 MNHEY, CDR2 SVGAGI. The CDR3 reads CASSMSIGIAAGYTF. The DNA of the CDR3 is TGTGCCAGCAGTATGTCGATTGGTATTGCGGCGGGCTACACCTTC.

V is TRBV7-2 and J is TRBJ2-3, with unresolved D. CDR1 and CDR2 from the germline V gene are SGHTA and FQGNSA. This CDR3 has 17 residues. V was shortened by 1 base and J by 0 bases, with 14 bases between the two germline ends. The CDR3 DNA follows: TGTGCCAGCAGCTTAGGCGATCCAGCGCGGAGCACAGATACGCAGTATTTT. Its translation: CASSLGDPARSTDTQYF.

The chain couples TRBV9 to TRBJ1-1; weak D call: TRBD1 (5 bases). Trimming took 0 bases from V and 2 from J, leaving 11 bases between them. CDR3 length: 15 amino acids. CDR1 is SGDLS and CDR2 is YYNGEE in the germline V gene. The CDR3 region is CASSVGGSINTEAFF. The DNA for the CDR3 is TGTGCCAGCAGCGTAGGGGGGTCAATAAACACTGAAGCTTTCTTT.